This T cell receptor beta chain was identified in a study of cytomegalovirus exposure and HLA in healthy donors. The CDR3 contains 16 residues. With V trimmed by 2 bases and J by 5 bases, 5 bases remained unmatched. Germline V lookup: CDR1 SGHRS, CDR2 YFSETQ. Study-level results: In a later analysis, approximately 15,000 TCR beta sequences were associated with HLA alleles at 0.05 false discovery rate. CMV serostatus was the only recorded immune exposure for donors. Many donors shared some public TCRs, even though most TCR sequences were rare. Equally common other TCR beta chains were less clonally expanded than HLA-associated ones, a later analysis found.

As for this clone: What it binds is not known.

PCR employed 60 Vbeta and 13 Jbeta primers. Sequenced by immunoSEQ multiplex PCR; TCRdb stores in-frame clones only, minus some. The top ten clones hold around 4.5% of a sample with 80,000 or so clones, about 73% of them seen once. This receptor was identified in a man in his forties in good health and CMV-seronegative. What was sequenced was PBMCs. The chain has TRBV5-1 and TRBJ2-2, with TRBD1 matching over 11 bases. CDR3: CASSFGTGGRTGELFF. CDR3 DNA sequence: TGCGCCAGCAGCTTCGGGACAGGGGGTCGTACCGGGGAGCTGTTTTTT.